The 21 T cell receptor delta chains below were found in one sample sequenced in a study of γδ T cells in repeated Plasmodium falciparum infection. With CATT, TCRdb re-called clones from the multiplex PCR reads. The sample records around 50,000 delta-chain clones, roughly 1.8% being singletons. Vgamma9/Vdelta2+ and Vdelta2-negative gammadelta T cells were flow-sorted from PBMC for bulk sequencing. Sequenced: gamma-delta T cells from blood. Source of these receptors: a pool of human donors (malaria-infected and uninfected, not separated).

This clone appeared a few times. The protein TCRdb gives is from a much larger clone and does not agree with this DNA's translation at residue 7, likely a read error; the protein shown here comes from the DNA. The V gene is TRDV1, the J gene TRDJ1; 13 bases are a match to TRDD3. J was trimmed by 0 bases and V by 5 bases; bases with no gene match: 30. CDR3 length equals 25 residues. Germline lookup yields CDR1 TSWWSYY and CDR2 QGS. DNA for the CDR3: TGTGCTCTTGGGCATACTAGCAGTCTCCAGTACTGGGGGATACGGACGGACGTTTACACCGATAAACTCATCTTT. Translated, it gives CALGHTSSLQYWGIRTDVYTDKLIF.

This clone was detected many times. The protein recorded in TCRdb matches a much larger clone and deviates from this DNA's translation at residue 13, suggesting a read error; the protein here is obtained by translating the DNA. This chain connects TRDV1 to TRDJ1; TRDD3 aligns across 7 bases. Per germline, CDR1 TSWWSYY and CDR2 QGS. V shed 0 bases and J 0 bases; nucleotides not matched to a gene: 19. This CDR3 has 21 residues. The CDR3 DNA reads as TGTGCTCTTGGGGAACTAGGCCTTCACCTACTGGGGACCCTGTACACCGATAAACTCATCTTT. This encodes CALGELGLHLLGTLYTDKLIF.

This clone was picked up a small number of times. The mismatch at residue 17 between this DNA's translation and the TCRdb protein of a much larger clone likely reflects a read error; the protein shown is translated from the DNA. The chain joins TRDV3 to TRDJ1; 8 bases map to TRDD3. Germline-derived CDR1 and CDR2 are TVYSNPD and GDNSRS (reference sequence). The CDR3 spans 19 residues. The CDR3 DNA is TGTGCCTTAGTTCCTCTCCGGGGGATAACGCCGGGGTACACCGATAAACCCATCTTT. Translation gives CALVPLRGITPGYTDKPIF.

For this clone: TCRdb's protein for this DNA is that of a much larger clone and differs from the translation at residue 9, likely a read error; the protein shown is the DNA translation. The DNA of the CDR3 is TGTGCTCTTGGGCTATACGGTAAACGGCGTTGGGCCTACACTGATAAACTCACCTTT. Translating it yields CALGLYGKRRWAYTDKLTF. The rearrangement links TRDV1 to TRDJ1; D possibly uses TRDD2 or TRDD3 (5 bases each). The germline V gene encodes CDR1 TSWWSYY and CDR2 QGS. The CDR3 runs to 19 residues.

This clone turned up a few times. TCRdb assigns this DNA the protein of a much larger clone, which departs from its translation at residue 15; this likely reflects a read error, and the protein shown comes from translating the DNA. V gene TRDV1 combines with J gene TRDJ2; D is undetermined. Germline lookup yields CDR1 TSWWSYY and CDR2 QGS. There are 19 residues in the CDR3. Here the CDR3 reads CALGGLRASTLTLTEQLFF. In DNA form, the CDR3 reads TGTGCTCTTGGGGGGCTACGAGCCAGCACCCTAACCCTGACAGAACAACTCTTCTTT.

This clone was found a few times. TCRdb's entry gives the protein of a much larger clone, which mismatches this DNA's translation at residue 3, likely from a read error; the protein reported here is translated from the DNA. The V call is TRDV2, the J call TRDJ1, with 9 bases lining up with TRDD3. TCRdb carries no J gene annotation; the J gene was assigned here by matching the DNA with germline. The germline gives CDR1 GEAIGNYY, CDR2 EKD. CDR3 length: 18 amino acids. Unmatched junction bases numbered 19, after V lost 9 bases and J lost 0 bases. CDR3 in amino acids: CARAPYWGRRGYTDKLIF. CDR3 bases: TGTGCCCGTGCCCCGTACTGGGGGAGAAGGGGTTACACCGATAAACTCATCTTT.

This clone was picked up many times. A far larger clone is only one base removed, so a read error is likely. Other nucleotide sequences from this sample produce the same CDR3. This rearrangement joins TRDV2 to TRDJ1, with 9 bases lining up with TRDD3. CDR1 and CDR2 from the germline V gene are GEAIGNYY and EKD. V lost 0 bases, J lost 3 bases, and 28 bases stayed unmatched. The CDR3 extends over 23 amino acids. The CDR3 DNA sequence: TGTGCCTGTGACACCGTCCAAAATTTAGGAGTACTGGGGGACACGCGGGAACCCGATAAACTCATCTTT. This codes for CACDTVQNLGVLGDTREPDKLIF.

Note on this clone: A far bigger clonotype differs at one base, so this is likely a read error. This sample also contains other DNA sequences that code for the same CDR3. The rearrangement links TRDV1 to TRDJ1, with D possibly TRDD3 on 5 matching bases. Looked up from germline, CDR1 is TSWWSYY and CDR2 is QGS. This CDR3 is 12 amino acids long. DNA for the CDR3: TGTGCTCTTGGATGGGGTCCCGATAAACTTATCTTT. Its protein is CALGWGPDKLIF.

This clone has ten or more counts. A read error is the likely source, as a far larger clone sits one nucleotide away. This specimen includes other DNA sequences encoding the same CDR3. The gene calls are TRDV2 and TRDJ1, with D perhaps matching TRDD3 (6 bases). The J gene is absent in TCRdb and was assigned here via DNA matching to germline. The CDR3 contains 15 residues. The germline V and J ends were trimmed by 3 bases and 9 bases, with 22 bases remaining between them. The germline V gene encodes CDR1 GEAIGNYY and CDR2 EKD. CDR3 bases: TGTGCCTGTGACGACCTTCTGGGAGATACGACGGAACTCATCTTT. It specifies CACDDLLGDTTELIF.

This clone was detected a few times. This DNA's translation differs at residue 13 from TCRdb's protein, which comes from a much larger clone; a read error is likely, and the protein shown is translated from the DNA. The CDR3 sequence: CALGELEPSWLGGGYVVYTDKLIF. In DNA, the CDR3 is TGTGCTCTTGGGGAACTAGAGCCGAGTTGGCTGGGGGGTGGGTATGTGGTGTACACCGATAAACTCATCTTT. The genes are TRDV1 and TRDJ1, with TRDD3 matching over 7 bases. The J gene comes from matching the DNA to germline here; TCRdb lacks it. Looked up from germline, CDR1 is TSWWSYY and CDR2 is QGS. V gave up 0 bases and J gave up 0 bases; unmatched junction bases: 28. The CDR3 is 24 amino acids.

In its sample, this clone was seen many times. The mismatch at residue 11 between this DNA's translation and the TCRdb protein of a much larger clone likely reflects a read error; the protein shown is translated from the DNA. V and J are TRDV1 and TRDJ1; D is perhaps TRDD3 (5 bases). The CDR3 has 12 residues. The germline CDR1 and CDR2 sequences are TSWWSYY and QGS. CDR3 sequence reads: CALGWGPDKLTF. The CDR3 DNA is TGTGCTCTTGGATGGGGTCCCGATAAACTCACCTTT.

Ten or more counts support this clone. The protein given by TCRdb reflects a much larger clone and differs at residue 5 from this DNA's translation, likely from a read error; the protein shown is the DNA's translation. V gene TRDV2 combines with J gene TRDJ1; the match to TRDD3 covers 12 bases. Because TCRdb records no J gene, it was assigned here through a match of the DNA to germline. Trimming removed 3 bases from V and 9 bases from J; junction bases left unmatched: 10. CDR1 is GEAIGNYY, CDR2 EKD, per germline. This CDR3 is built from 15 residues. This CDR3 is CACDGLLGDTTELIF. The DNA for the CDR3 is TGTGCCTGTGACGGCCTTCTGGGGGATACGACGGAACTCATCTTT.

With regard to this clone: TCRdb's protein, taken from a much larger clone, differs from this DNA's translation at residue 9, likely owing to a read error; the protein displayed comes from the DNA. This chain connects TRDV2 to TRDJ1; TRDD3 matches 11 bases. No J segment appears in TCRdb, so it was assigned here by matching the sequence to germline. CDR3 length equals 21 residues. Germline loops: CDR1 GEAIGNYY, CDR2 EKD. Trimming removed 1 base from V and 0 bases from J; junction bases left unmatched: 18. As DNA, the CDR3 is TGTGCCTGTGACACTCCACTAGGTCCGGTTCTGGGGGATACCGACACCGATAAACTCATCTTT. It is translated as CACDTPLGPVLGDTDTDKLIF.

This clone came up many times. The CDR3 protein is CAARFGATGGYTDKLIF. In DNA form, the CDR3 reads TGTGCAGCAAGGTTCGGGGCCACTGGGGGGTACACCGATAAACTCATCTTT. The chain carries TRAV29/DV5 and TRDJ1; 8 bases map to TRDD3. V trimming: 2 bases; J trimming: 0 bases; junction bases outside the gene matches: 12. CDR1 is NSMFDY and CDR2 is ISSIKDK in the germline V gene. The CDR3 consists of 17 residues.

This clone was observed a few times. TCRdb's entry gives the protein of a much larger clone, which mismatches this DNA's translation at residue 18, likely from a read error; the protein reported here is translated from the DNA. The chain links TRDV3 to TRDJ2, with 11 positions matching TRDD3. TCRdb is silent on the J gene; assignment here came from matching the DNA to germline. The CDR3 is 24 residues long. After removal of 0 bases from V and 7 bases from J, the junction contained 34 bases not matched to a gene. Germline V lookup: CDR1 TVYSNPD, CDR2 GDNSRS (reference sequence). The CDR3 sequence is CAFRFYRNYEGIYWGIVARAQLFF. The CDR3, as DNA: TGTGCCTTTAGATTCTACCGGAACTACGAGGGAATTTACTGGGGGATAGTGGCTAGAGCACAACTCTTCTTT.

Regarding this clone: The amino acid sequence in TCRdb belongs to a much larger clone and departs from this DNA's translation at residue 12, likely a sequencing read error; the sequence shown is translated from the DNA. TRDV2 is the V gene, and the J gene was not called; TRDD3, the table's D call, was not compared with the DNA. The CDR3 totals 13 residues. Germline V gives CDR1 GEAIGNYY, CDR2 EKD. CDR3 in amino acids: CAAGGIGTDKLTF. Written as DNA, the CDR3 is TGTGCAGCCGGGGGAATTGGGACCGATAAACTCACCTTT.

This clone has at least ten counts. The protein held in TCRdb is that of a much larger clone and does not match this DNA's translation at residue 3, likely because of a read error; the protein shown is translated from the DNA. V is TRDV2 and J is TRDJ1; the match to TRDD3 covers 13 bases. The germline V gene has CDR1 GEAIGNYY and CDR2 EKD. This CDR3 comprises 18 residues. CDR3 DNA sequence: TGTGCCCGTGACACCGGGAAGTTACTGGGGGATACGCCCGATAAACTCATCTTT. Protein sequence: CARDTGKLLGDTPDKLIF.

This clone was seen repeatedly, ten times or more. A read error likely explains this, since a far larger clone differs by one base. The chain recombines TRDV1 with TRDJ1, with D perhaps matching TRDD2 (6 bases). The CDR3 spans 18 residues. V shed 2 bases and J shed 3 bases, with 22 bases lying between them. CDR1 and CDR2 from the germline V gene are TSWWSYY and QGS. The CDR3 DNA is TGTGCTCTTGGGGAATCAGTCCTACCCGTTGCGGGACCCGATAAACTCATCTTT. This gives the protein CALGESVLPVAGPDKLIF.

This clone was seen at least ten times. The protein TCRdb lists belongs to a much larger clone and differs from this DNA's translation at residue 11, which points to a read error; the protein shown is made from the DNA. J is TRDJ1 and V is TRDV2; D possibly corresponds to TRDD1 (5 bases). V lost 4 bases to trimming and J lost 8 bases, with 25 bases between them. Germline V gene data show CDR1 as GEAIGNYY and CDR2 as EKD. The CDR3 covers 16 residues. CDR3: CACEDTIVGQMYKLIF. CDR3 DNA: TGTGCCTGTGAGGACACTATAGTGGGACAGATGTACAAACTCATCTTT.

Turning to this clone: The protein that TCRdb holds for this DNA derives from a much larger clone and differs from the translated DNA at residue 10, which likely indicates a read error; the protein shown here is translated from the DNA. The genes are TRDV1 and TRDJ1; D is perhaps TRDD3 (5 bases). V was clipped by 4 bases and J by 5 bases, with 32 bases between them. Germline-derived CDR1 and CDR2 are TSWWSYY and QGS. This CDR3 region has 20 residues. The CDR3 here is CALGGTRLLEGTRGADKLIF. The CDR3 DNA follows: TGTGCTCTTGGGGGGACGCGGTTATTAGAGGGCACCCGGGGAGCAGATAAACTCATCTTT.

The sample holds a few counts of this clone. The protein in TCRdb stems from a much larger clone and differs at residue 11 from this DNA's translation, likely a read error; here the protein is translated from the DNA. The chain recombines TRDV1 with TRDJ1; D possibly corresponds to TRDD2 (6 bases). V lost 0 bases and J lost 1, with 15 bases in between. The germline V gene encodes CDR1 TSWWSYY and CDR2 QGS. The CDR3 runs to 17 residues. CDR3 sequence (DNA): TGTGCTCTTGGGGAACTTCCTACCCGGGTGTGCACCGATAAACTCATCTTT. This sequence encodes CALGELPTRVCTDKLIF.